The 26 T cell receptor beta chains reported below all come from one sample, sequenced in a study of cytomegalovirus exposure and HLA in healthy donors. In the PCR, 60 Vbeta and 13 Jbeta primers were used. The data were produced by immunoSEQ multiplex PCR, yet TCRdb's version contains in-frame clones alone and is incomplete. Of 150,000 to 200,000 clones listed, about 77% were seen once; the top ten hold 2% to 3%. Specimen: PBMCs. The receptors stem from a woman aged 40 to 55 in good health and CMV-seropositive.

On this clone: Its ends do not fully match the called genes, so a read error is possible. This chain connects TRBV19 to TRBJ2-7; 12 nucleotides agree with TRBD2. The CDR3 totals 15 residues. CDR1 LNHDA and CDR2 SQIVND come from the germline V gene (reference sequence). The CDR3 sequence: CASTPSLAGGDEQHF. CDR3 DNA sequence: TGTGCCAGTACCCCCTCACTAGCGGGAGGAGACGAGCAGCACTTC.

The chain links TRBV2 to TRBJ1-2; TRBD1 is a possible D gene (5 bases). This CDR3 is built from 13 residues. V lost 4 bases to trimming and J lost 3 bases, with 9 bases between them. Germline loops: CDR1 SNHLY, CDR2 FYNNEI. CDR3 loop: CASSGGGYYGYTF. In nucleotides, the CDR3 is TGTGCCAGCAGTGGGGGGGGGTACTATGGCTACACCTTC. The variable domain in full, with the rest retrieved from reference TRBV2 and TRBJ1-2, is EPEVTQTPSHQVTQMGQEVILRCVPISNHLYFYWYRQILGQKVEFLVSFYNNEISEKSEIFDDQFSVERPDGSNFTLKIRSTKLEDSAMYFCASSGGGYYGYTFGSGTRLTVV.

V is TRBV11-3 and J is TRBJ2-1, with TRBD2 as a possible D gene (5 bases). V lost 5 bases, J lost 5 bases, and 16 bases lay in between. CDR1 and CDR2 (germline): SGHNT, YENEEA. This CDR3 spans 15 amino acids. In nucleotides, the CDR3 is TGTGCCAGCAGCCCTTTAGCGCCGAGGGACAATGAGCAGTTCTTC. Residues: CASSPLAPRDNEQFF.

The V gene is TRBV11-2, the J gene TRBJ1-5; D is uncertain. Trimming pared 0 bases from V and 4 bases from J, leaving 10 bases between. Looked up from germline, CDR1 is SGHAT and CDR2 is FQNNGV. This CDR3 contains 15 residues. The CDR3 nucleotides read TGTGCCAGCAGCTTAGATAGGCCAGCGAATCAGCCCCAGCATTTT. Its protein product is CASSLDRPANQPQHF. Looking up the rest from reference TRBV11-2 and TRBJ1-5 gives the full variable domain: EAGVAQSPRYKIIEKRQSVAFWCNPISGHATLYWYQQILGQGPKLLIQFQNNGVVDDSQLPKDRFSAERLKGVDSTLKIQPAKLEDSAVYLCASSLDRPANQPQHFGDGTRLSIL.

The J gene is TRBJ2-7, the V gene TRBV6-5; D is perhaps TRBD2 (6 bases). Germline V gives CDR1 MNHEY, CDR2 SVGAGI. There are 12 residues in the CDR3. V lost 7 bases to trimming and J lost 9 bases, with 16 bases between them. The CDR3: CASMGLSDRQYF. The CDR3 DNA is TGTGCCAGCATGGGACTTTCCGACCGGCAGTACTTC.

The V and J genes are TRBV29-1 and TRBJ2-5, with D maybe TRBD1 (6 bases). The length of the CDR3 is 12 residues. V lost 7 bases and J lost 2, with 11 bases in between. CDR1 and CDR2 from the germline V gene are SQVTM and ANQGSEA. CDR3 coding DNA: TGCAGCGGCGGACAGATACAAGAGACCCAGTACTTC. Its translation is CSGGQIQETQYF.

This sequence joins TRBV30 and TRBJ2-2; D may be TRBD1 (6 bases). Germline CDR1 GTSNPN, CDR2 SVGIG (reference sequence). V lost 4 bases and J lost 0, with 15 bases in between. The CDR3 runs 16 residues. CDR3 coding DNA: TGTGCCTGGAAAATGGGGGCGGGTTCGAACACCGGGGAGCTGTTTTTT. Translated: CAWKMGAGSNTGELFF.

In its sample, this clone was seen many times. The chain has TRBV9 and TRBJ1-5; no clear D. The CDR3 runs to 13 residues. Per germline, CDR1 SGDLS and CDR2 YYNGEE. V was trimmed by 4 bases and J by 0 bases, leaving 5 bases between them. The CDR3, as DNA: TGTGCCAGCAGCACACGTAGCAATCAGCCCCAGCATTTT. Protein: CASSTRSNQPQHF.

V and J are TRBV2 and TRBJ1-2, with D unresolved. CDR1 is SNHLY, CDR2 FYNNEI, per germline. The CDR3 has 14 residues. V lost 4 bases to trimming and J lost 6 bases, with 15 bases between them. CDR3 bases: TGTGCCAGCAGTGGGGCAGTGACCCGAGATGGCTACACCTTC. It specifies CASSGAVTRDGYTF.

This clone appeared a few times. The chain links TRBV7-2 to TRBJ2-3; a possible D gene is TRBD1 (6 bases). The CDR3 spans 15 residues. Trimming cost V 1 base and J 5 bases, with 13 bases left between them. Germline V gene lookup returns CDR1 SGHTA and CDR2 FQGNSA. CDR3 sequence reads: CASSLEGRGVDTQYF. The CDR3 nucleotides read TGTGCCAGCAGCTTAGAGGGCAGGGGAGTAGATACGCAGTATTTT.

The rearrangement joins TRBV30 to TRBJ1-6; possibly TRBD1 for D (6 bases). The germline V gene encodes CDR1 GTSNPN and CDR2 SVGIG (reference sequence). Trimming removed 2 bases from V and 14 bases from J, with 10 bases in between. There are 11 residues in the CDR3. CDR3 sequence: CAWSSGVALHF. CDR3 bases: TGTGCCTGGAGTTCAGGGGTAGCCCTCCACTTT. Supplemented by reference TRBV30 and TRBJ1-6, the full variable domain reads SQTIHQWPATLVQPVGSPLSLECTVEGTSNPNLYWYRQAAGRGLQLLFYSVGIGQISSEVPQNLSASRPQDRQFILSSKKLLLSDSGFYLCAWSSGVALHFGNGTRLTVT.

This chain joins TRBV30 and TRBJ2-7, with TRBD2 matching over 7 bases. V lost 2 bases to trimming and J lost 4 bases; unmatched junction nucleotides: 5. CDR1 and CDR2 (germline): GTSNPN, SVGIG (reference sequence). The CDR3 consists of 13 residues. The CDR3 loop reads CAWSRGSQYEQYF. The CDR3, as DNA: TGTGCCTGGAGTCGCGGGAGTCAGTACGAGCAGTACTTC.

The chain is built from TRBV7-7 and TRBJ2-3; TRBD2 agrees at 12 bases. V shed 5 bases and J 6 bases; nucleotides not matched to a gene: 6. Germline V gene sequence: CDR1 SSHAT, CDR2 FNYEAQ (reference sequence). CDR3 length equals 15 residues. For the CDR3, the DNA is TGTGCCAGCAGCCCCCTAGCGGGGGGGCGTGATACGCAGTATTTT. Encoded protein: CASSPLAGGRDTQYF.

CDR3 coding DNA: TGTGCCAGCGGGAGGGACAGGGGCGCCTACGAGCAGTACTTC. Encoded protein: CASGRDRGAYEQYF. This chain links TRBV11-3 with TRBJ2-7, with 10 bases identical to TRBD1. Germline V CDR1 and CDR2: SGHNT, YENEEA. The CDR3 spans 14 residues. V gave up 8 bases and J gave up 2 bases; unmatched junction bases: 6.

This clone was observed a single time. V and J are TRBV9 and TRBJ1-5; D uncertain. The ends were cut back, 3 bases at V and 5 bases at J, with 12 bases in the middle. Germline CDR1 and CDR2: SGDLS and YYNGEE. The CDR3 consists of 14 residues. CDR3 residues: CASSGAGRDQPQHF. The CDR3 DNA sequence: TGTGCCAGCAGCGGGGCGGGCCGTGATCAGCCCCAGCATTTT.

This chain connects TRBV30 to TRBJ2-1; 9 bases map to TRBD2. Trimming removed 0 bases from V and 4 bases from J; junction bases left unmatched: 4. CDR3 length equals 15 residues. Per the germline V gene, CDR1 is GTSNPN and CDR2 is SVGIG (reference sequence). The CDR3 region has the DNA TGTGCCTGGAGTGTACAAAGCGGGAGGTACAATGAGCAGTTCTTC. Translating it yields CAWSVQSGRYNEQFF.

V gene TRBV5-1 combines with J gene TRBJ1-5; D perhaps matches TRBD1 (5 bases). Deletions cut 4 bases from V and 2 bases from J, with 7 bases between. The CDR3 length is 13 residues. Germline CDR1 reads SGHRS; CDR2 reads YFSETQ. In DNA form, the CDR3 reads TGCGCCAGCAGCGAAGGGGGCAATCAGCCCCAGCATTTT. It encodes CASSEGGNQPQHF.

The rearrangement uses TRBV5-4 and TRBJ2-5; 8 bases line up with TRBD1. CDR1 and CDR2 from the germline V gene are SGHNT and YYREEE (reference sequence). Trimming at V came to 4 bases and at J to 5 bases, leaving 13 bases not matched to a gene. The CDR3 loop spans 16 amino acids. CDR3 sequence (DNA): TGTGCCAGCAGCACACCCTACCGACAGGGGAGGGAGACCCAGTACTTC. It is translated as CASSTPYRQGRETQYF.

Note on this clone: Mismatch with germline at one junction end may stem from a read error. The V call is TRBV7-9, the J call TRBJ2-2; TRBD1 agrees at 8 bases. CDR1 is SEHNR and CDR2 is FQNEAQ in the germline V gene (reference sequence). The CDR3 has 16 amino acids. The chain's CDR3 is CSSSRRTGPNTGELFF. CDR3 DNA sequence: TGTTCCAGCAGTCGGCGGACAGGGCCGAACACCGGGGAGCTGTTTTTT. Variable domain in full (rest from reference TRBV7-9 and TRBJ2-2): DTGVSQNPRHKITKRGQNVTFRCDPISEHNRLYWYRQTLGQGPEFLTYFQNEAQLEKSRLLSDRFSAERPKGSFSTLEIQRTEQGDSAMYLCSSSRRTGPNTGELFFGEGSRLTVL.

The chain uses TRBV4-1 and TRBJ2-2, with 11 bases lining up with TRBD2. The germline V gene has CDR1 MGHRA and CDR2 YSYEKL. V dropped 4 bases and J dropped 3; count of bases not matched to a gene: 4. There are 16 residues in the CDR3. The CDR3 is CASSPIAGGDTGELFF. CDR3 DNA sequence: TGCGCCAGCAGCCCGATAGCGGGAGGGGACACCGGGGAGCTGTTTTTT.

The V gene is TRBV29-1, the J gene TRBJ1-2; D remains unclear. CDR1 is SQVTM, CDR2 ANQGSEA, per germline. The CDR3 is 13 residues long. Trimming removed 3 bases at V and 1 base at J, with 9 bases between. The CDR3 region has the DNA TGCAGCGTTGACGGGGTCGGTAACTATGGCTACACCTTC. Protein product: CSVDGVGNYGYTF. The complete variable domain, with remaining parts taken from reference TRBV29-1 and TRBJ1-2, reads SAVISQKPSRDICQRGTSLTIQCQVDSQVTMMFWYRQQPGQSLTLIATANQGSEATYESGFVIDKFPISRPNLTFSTLTVSNMSPEDSSIYLCSVDGVGNYGYTFGSGTRLTVV.

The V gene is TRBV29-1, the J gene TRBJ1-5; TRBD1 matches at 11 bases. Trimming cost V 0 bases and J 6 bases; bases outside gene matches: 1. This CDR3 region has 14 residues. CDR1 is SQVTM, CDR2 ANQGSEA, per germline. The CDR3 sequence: CSVEEGTGGQPQHF. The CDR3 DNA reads TGCAGCGTTGAAGAGGGGACAGGGGGTCAGCCCCAGCATTTT.

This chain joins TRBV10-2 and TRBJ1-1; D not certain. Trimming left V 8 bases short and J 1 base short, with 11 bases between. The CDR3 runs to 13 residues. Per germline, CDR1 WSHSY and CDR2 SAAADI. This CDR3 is CASEPRENTEAFF. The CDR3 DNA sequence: TGCGCCAGCGAACCGCGCGAGAACACTGAAGCTTTCTTT.

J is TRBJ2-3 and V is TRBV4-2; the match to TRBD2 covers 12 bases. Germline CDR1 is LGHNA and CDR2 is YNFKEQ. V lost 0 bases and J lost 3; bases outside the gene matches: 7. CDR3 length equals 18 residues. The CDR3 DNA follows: TGTGCCAGCAGCCAAGAGCTTTCGACTAGCGGGAGAACAGATACGCAGTATTTT. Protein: CASSQELSTSGRTDTQYF.

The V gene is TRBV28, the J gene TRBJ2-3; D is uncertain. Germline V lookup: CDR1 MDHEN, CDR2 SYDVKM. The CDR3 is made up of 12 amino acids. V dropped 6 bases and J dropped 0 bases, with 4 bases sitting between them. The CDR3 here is CASRRSTDTQYF. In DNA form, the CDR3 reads TGTGCCAGCAGGAGAAGCACAGATACGCAGTATTTT. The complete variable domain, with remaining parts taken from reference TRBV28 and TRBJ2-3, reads DVKVTQSSRYLVKRTGEKVFLECVQDMDHENMFWYRQDPGLGLRLIYFSYDVKMKEKGDIPEGYSVSREKKERFSLILESASTNQTSMYLCASRRSTDTQYFGPGTRLTVL.

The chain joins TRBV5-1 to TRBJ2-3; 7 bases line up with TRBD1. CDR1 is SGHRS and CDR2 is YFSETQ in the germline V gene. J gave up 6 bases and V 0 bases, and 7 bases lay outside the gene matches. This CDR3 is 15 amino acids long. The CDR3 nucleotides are TGCGCCAGCAGCTTGGACAGGGGTCCATCTGATACGCAGTATTTT. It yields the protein CASSLDRGPSDTQYF.